This T cell receptor (beta chain) comes out of a study of blood T cell repertoires in COVID-19. As for the study in general: The study drew acute and convalescent COVID-19 samples from the United States, Italy and Spain. From T cells, B-cell-depleted T cells, or PBMCs came the material, which was cDNA or gDNA.

The authors' processing: Estimates of nucleated cell counts were drawn from the amplification of reference gene primers. Assay used: immunoSEQ multiplex PCR; TCRdb lists only in-frame clones, some missing. The V and J calls and clone size were taken over from that table, and D and trimming were inferred from the DNA. The table lists 200,000 to 250,000 clones, around four fifths of them singletons. The CDR3 is 16 residues long. Germline V lookup: CDR1 LGHNA, CDR2 YNFKEQ. Trimming left V 1 base short and J 3 bases short, with 16 bases between. The Seattle patients joined while their infection was active and were tracked longitudinally afterward.

The rearrangement joins TRBV4-2 to TRBJ2-7; D perhaps matches TRBD2 (6 bases). Sequenced: peripheral blood. The receptor comes from a woman aged 80 or over with COVID-19, enrolled during active disease. The DNA for the CDR3 is TGTGCCAGCAGCCAAGCCCCTCTGGGGGGAAGCTACGAGCAGTACTTC. It codes for CASSQAPLGGSYEQYF.